These 32 T cell receptor beta chains share one sample of origin, sequenced in a study of cytomegalovirus exposure and HLA in healthy donors. The PCR made use of 60 Vbeta and 13 Jbeta primers. Sequencing used immunoSEQ multiplex PCR; TCRdb keeps in-frame clones, though not all of them. The sample shows about 140,000 clones, roughly 80% of them seen only once. What was sequenced was PBMCs. The receptor set was obtained from a woman aged 40 to 50 in good health and CMV-seronegative.

The V gene is TRBV5-8, the J gene TRBJ1-4, with D maybe TRBD1 (6 bases). Between the trimmed V and J ends, which lost 5 bases and 2 bases, there was a span of 13 bases. The CDR3 is made up of 15 amino acids. The germline CDR1 and CDR2 sequences are SGHTS and YDEGEE. CDR3 sequence: CASRYQGSTNEKLFF. As DNA, the CDR3 is TGTGCCAGCAGGTATCAGGGGTCGACTAATGAAAAACTGTTTTTT.

The rearrangement links TRBV6-5 to TRBJ2-3, with D perhaps TRBD2 (6 bases). V was clipped by 0 bases and J by 2 bases, with 12 bases between them. Per the germline V gene, CDR1 is MNHEY and CDR2 is SVGAGI. The CDR3 is 16 residues long. The CDR3 sequence is CASSYSGTASTDTQYF. CDR3 DNA sequence: TGTGCCAGCAGTTACTCCGGGACTGCATCCACAGATACGCAGTATTTT.

V gene TRBV11-2 combines with J gene TRBJ2-5; D might be TRBD1 (6 bases). Near its end, the DNA agrees better with TRBJ2-7, so the J call may be wrong. The germline CDR1 and CDR2 sequences are SGHAT and FQNNGV. The CDR3 runs to 16 residues. CDR3 sequence: CASSLPPGHKAYEQYF. The DNA of the CDR3 is TGTGCCAGCAGCTTACCGCCGGGACACAAAGCCTACGAGCAGTACTTC.

CDR3 amino acids: CASSYQVPNTEAFF. Written as DNA, the CDR3 is TGTGCCAGCAGCTATCAGGTCCCGAACACTGAAGCTTTCTTT. J is TRBJ1-1 and V is TRBV6-5, with D unresolved. Germline V gene data show CDR1 as MNHEY and CDR2 as SVGAGI. This CDR3 is 14 amino acids long. V gave up 6 bases and J gave up 1 base, with 12 bases separating them.

The chain's CDR3 is CASSKCLRGSGANVLTF. The DNA of the CDR3 is TGTGCCAGCAGCAAATGCCTCAGGGGCTCTGGGGCCAACGTCCTGACTTTC. The chain employs TRBV21-1 and TRBJ2-6; the table's D call TRBD1 went unverified against the DNA. TRBV21-1 is reported as a pseudogene. The CDR3 runs 17 residues.

This chain uses TRBV28 with TRBJ1-1, with D possibly TRBD1 on 6 matching bases. Between the trimmed V and J ends, which lost 3 bases and 1 base, there was a span of 15 bases. The CDR3 spans 16 residues. In germline, CDR1 is MDHEN, CDR2 SYDVKM. The DNA of the CDR3 is TGTGCCAGCAGTTTCTCCCGGGGGGCTGGGAACACTGAAGCTTTCTTT. This codes for CASSFSRGAGNTEAFF.

The chain employs TRBV11-2 and TRBJ1-2; D perhaps matches TRBD1 (6 bases). Germline assignment: CDR1 SGHAT and CDR2 FQNNGV. This CDR3 comprises 18 residues. Trimming took 0 bases from V and 3 from J, leaving 20 bases between them. The CDR3 loop reads CASSLDLQGISEYYGYTF. CDR3 sequence (DNA): TGTGCCAGCAGCTTAGACCTACAGGGAATCTCCGAATACTATGGCTACACCTTC.

This clone appeared a few times. The J gene is TRBJ1-4, the V gene TRBV7-9; 9 bases map to TRBD1. CDR1 is SEHNR and CDR2 is FQNEAQ in the germline V gene (reference sequence). The CDR3 sequence is 17 residues long. V trimming: 0 bases; J trimming: 6 bases; junction bases outside the gene matches: 8. CDR3 sequence reads: CASSLATGGETDEKLFF. Written as DNA, the CDR3 is TGTGCCAGCAGCTTAGCTACAGGGGGCGAAACAGATGAAAAACTGTTTTTT.

On this clone itself: At one end, the junction sequence differs from germline, possibly due to a read error. The identical CDR3 is also encoded by other nucleotide sequences in the sample. The gene calls are TRBV7-9 and TRBJ2-3, with D possibly being TRBD2 (6 bases). CDR3 length: 15 amino acids. Germline loops: CDR1 SEHNR, CDR2 FQNEAQ (reference sequence). The CDR3 DNA follows: TGCGCCAGCAGCTTTCGGCGGGGTGGCCCAGATACGCAGTATTTT. Amino acid sequence: CASSFRRGGPDTQYF.

This clone was seen only a few times. This chain joins TRBV5-5 and TRBJ1-1; no definite D call. Trimming cost V 7 bases and J 5 bases, with 15 bases left between them. The CDR3 is made up of 13 amino acids. The V gene's germline CDR1 is SGHKS and CDR2 YYEKEE (reference sequence). CDR3 DNA: TGTGCCAGCCACGACGAGGGCAGGACTGAAGCTTTCTTT. Protein: CASHDEGRTEAFF.

The rearrangement links TRBV5-1 to TRBJ2-7, with D possibly being TRBD2 (7 bases). The V end was cut by 1 base, the J end by 0 bases, with 11 bases between. This CDR3 region has 15 residues. The germline gives CDR1 SGHRS, CDR2 YFSETQ. CDR3 coding DNA: TGCGCCAGCAGCTTGACGGGGGGCGTCTCCTACGAGCAGTACTTC. Translating it yields CASSLTGGVSYEQYF.

This CDR3 is CASSHGQGVNEQFF. In DNA form, the CDR3 reads TGTGCCAGTAGTCACGGACAGGGGGTGAATGAGCAGTTCTTC. The chain has TRBV19 and TRBJ2-1; 10 bases align to TRBD1. The CDR3 is 14 residues long. The germline CDR1 and CDR2 sequences are LNHDA and SQIVND (reference sequence). V was pared by 5 bases and J by 7 bases, with 5 bases of the junction left unmatched.

The V gene is TRBV15, the J gene TRBJ2-2, with 13 positions matching TRBD2. Germline CDR1 reads LNHNV; CDR2 reads YYDKDF (reference sequence). V trimming: 5 bases; J trimming: 6 bases; junction bases outside the gene matches: 9. The CDR3 extends over 17 amino acids. In nucleotides, the CDR3 is TGTGCCACCAGCCGCCAACTACTAGCGGGAGGGCCCGGGGAGCTGTTTTTT. It encodes CATSRQLLAGGPGELFF. The entire variable domain, with the rest obtained from reference TRBV15 and TRBJ2-2, is as follows: DAMVIQNPRYQVTQFGKPVTLSCSQTLNHNVMYWYQQKSSQAPKLLFHYYDKDFNNEADTPDNFQSRRPNTSFCFLDIRSPGLGDTAMYLCATSRQLLAGGPGELFFGEGSRLTVL.

The rearrangement uses TRBV5-1 and TRBJ1-1; D gene unclear. V lost 6 bases and J 6 bases, leaving 18 bases between the germline ends. CDR3 length: 14 residues. In germline, CDR1 is SGHRS, CDR2 YFSETQ. The CDR3 coding sequence is TGCGCCAGCAACTCGAACACGGGAGGGTCTGAAGCTTTCTTT. Its protein product is CASNSNTGGSEAFF.

V and J are TRBV6-1 and TRBJ1-6; D possibly corresponds to TRBD1 (5 bases). The CDR3 extends over 15 amino acids. Per germline, CDR1 MNHNS and CDR2 SASEGT. Deletions cut 3 bases from V and 9 bases from J, with 15 bases between. The CDR3 is CASSEAGSLISPLHF. The CDR3 region has the DNA TGTGCCAGCAGTGAGGCAGGGTCGTTGATTTCACCCCTCCACTTT.

This clone occurred a few times. The gene calls are TRBV5-1 and TRBJ1-1; D is undetermined. Per germline, CDR1 SGHRS and CDR2 YFSETQ. Trimming cost V 2 bases and J 0 bases, with 5 bases left between them. CDR3 length: 13 amino acids. The CDR3 coding sequence is TGCGCCAGCAGCTTTGGCTTGAACACTGAAGCTTTCTTT. Translation: CASSFGLNTEAFF.

The V and J genes are TRBV11-2 and TRBJ1-1; TRBD1 matches at 7 bases. Germline trimming cut 1 base from V and 1 base from J; bases unmatched to any gene: 6. CDR3 length equals 16 residues. Germline CDR1 is SGHAT and CDR2 is FQNNGV. CDR3 nucleotide sequence: TGTGCCAGCAGCTTAGTCCCGGGACAGAAGAACACTGAAGCTTTCTTT. Translated: CASSLVPGQKNTEAFF.

This clone was seen only a few times. The chain links TRBV27 to TRBJ1-5; D may be TRBD1 (6 bases). CDR1 and CDR2 from the germline V gene are MNHEY and SMNVEV (reference sequence). V was clipped by 1 base and J by 6 bases, with 10 bases between them. This CDR3 has 14 amino acids. This chain's CDR3 is CASSLLGGGQPQHF. The CDR3 DNA reads as TGTGCCAGCAGTTTATTGGGAGGGGGTCAGCCCCAGCATTTT.

This sequence joins TRBV5-8 and TRBJ1-3; D remains ambiguous. The length of the CDR3 is 15 residues. Germline V lookup: CDR1 SGHTS, CDR2 YDEGEE. V was clipped by 4 bases and J by 0 bases, with 11 bases between them. The CDR3 region has the DNA TGTGCCAGCAGCCACCCGCGGCGCTCTGGAAACACCATATATTTT. Translated: CASSHPRRSGNTIYF. The whole variable domain, filled in from reference TRBV5-8 and TRBJ1-3, reads EAGVTQSPTHLIKTRGQQATLRCSPISGHTSVYWYQQALGLGLQFLLWYDEGEERNRGNFPPRFSGRQFPNYSSELNVNALELEDSALYLCASSHPRRSGNTIYFGEGSWLTVV.

The chain employs TRBV6-1 and TRBJ2-7; D unresolved. V was trimmed by 2 bases and J by 4 bases, leaving 6 bases between them. This CDR3 comprises 12 residues. Germline V gene sequence: CDR1 MNHNS, CDR2 SASEGT. The CDR3 is CASSENMYEQYF. The CDR3 DNA sequence: TGTGCCAGCAGTGAAAACATGTACGAGCAGTACTTC.

As DNA, the CDR3 is TGTGCCAGCAGCTTGGTTAGCAGGGTGGACGGCTACACCTTC. Protein product: CASSLVSRVDGYTF. This chain joins TRBV5-5 and TRBJ1-2; weak D call: TRBD1 (5 bases). Trimming removed 0 bases from V and 8 bases from J, with 14 bases in between. The CDR3 sequence is 14 residues long. Germline V gene sequence: CDR1 SGHKS, CDR2 YYEKEE (reference sequence).

The rearrangement joins TRBV28 to TRBJ2-7; TRBD1 is a possible D gene (5 bases). V dropped 3 bases and J dropped 5 bases, with 14 bases sitting between them. The CDR3 consists of 14 residues. Germline lookup yields CDR1 MDHEN and CDR2 SYDVKM. The CDR3 protein is CASSLLFQGDEQYF. CDR3 sequence (DNA): TGTGCCAGCAGTTTGTTGTTCCAGGGTGACGAGCAGTACTTC.

The chain joins TRBV21-1 to TRBJ1-2; the DNA was not compared with TRBD1, the D call given in the table. TRBV21-1 is described as a pseudogene. CDR3 size: 14 residues. CDR3 DNA sequence: TGTGCCAGCAGCAAAGGTTGGACACACTATGGCTACACCTTC. Protein: CASSKGWTHYGYTF.

CDR3 in DNA: TGTGCCAGCAGTTACTCTGAGCTGACCTACGAGCAGTACTTC. Residues: CASSYSELTYEQYF. The chain links TRBV6-5 to TRBJ2-7; no reliable D call. The germline gives CDR1 MNHEY, CDR2 SVGAGI. Trimming removed 0 bases at V and 2 bases at J, with 8 bases between. The CDR3 spans 14 residues.

This chain links TRBV19 with TRBJ2-2; D not certain. The CDR3 runs 13 residues. Germline V gene lookup returns CDR1 LNHDA and CDR2 SQIVND (reference sequence). V lost 5 bases and J lost 0, with 4 bases in between. CDR3 sequence: CASSPTNTGELFF. The CDR3 nucleotides are TGTGCCAGTAGTCCCACGAACACCGGGGAGCTGTTTTTT.

This clone came up a few times. The chain uses TRBV30 and TRBJ2-7; possible D gene TRBD2, 6 bases. The CDR3 covers 14 residues. In germline, CDR1 is GTSNPN, CDR2 SVGIG (reference sequence). With 0 bases removed from V and 3 bases from J, the gap between germline ends came to 12 bases. The CDR3 DNA reads as TGTGCCTGGAGTGTGTCAGCGGGCGTCTACGAGCAGTACTTC. This translates into CAWSVSAGVYEQYF. Drawing the rest from reference TRBV30 and TRBJ2-7, the complete variable domain is SQTIHQWPATLVQPVGSPLSLECTVEGTSNPNLYWYRQAAGRGLQLLFYSVGIGQISSEVPQNLSASRPQDRQFILSSKKLLLSDSGFYLCAWSVSAGVYEQYFGPGTRLTVT.

This clone was detected only once. This chain links TRBV30 with TRBJ2-5, with D tentatively TRBD1 (7 bases). The V and J ends lost 2 bases and 4 bases respectively, with 17 bases between them. The germline CDR1 and CDR2 sequences are GTSNPN and SVGIG (reference sequence). CDR3 length: 15 residues. The chain's CDR3 is CAWSRDWDRRETQYF. DNA for the CDR3: TGTGCCTGGAGTAGGGACTGGGACAGACGAGAGACCCAGTACTTC. The full variable domain, with the rest looked up from reference TRBV30 and TRBJ2-5, is SQTIHQWPATLVQPVGSPLSLECTVEGTSNPNLYWYRQAAGRGLQLLFYSVGIGQISSEVPQNLSASRPQDRQFILSSKKLLLSDSGFYLCAWSRDWDRRETQYFGPGTRLLVL.

The chain joins TRBV28 to TRBJ2-7; D is perhaps TRBD2 (6 bases). This CDR3 has 17 amino acids. Germline V lookup: CDR1 MDHEN, CDR2 SYDVKM. The V end lost 5 bases, the J end lost 0 bases, and 20 bases lay between the germline ends. The CDR3 nucleotides are TGTGCCAGCAGTCCTCAGGAGAGCGGGCCGAGCTCCTACGAGCAGTACTTC. This gives the protein CASSPQESGPSSYEQYF.

The chain links TRBV7-8 to TRBJ1-1, with D perhaps matching TRBD1 (5 bases). Trimming removed 0 bases from V and 5 bases from J, with 10 bases in between. The CDR3 sequence is 14 residues long. Germline CDR1 and CDR2: SGHVS and FQNEAQ. The DNA for the CDR3 is TGTGCCAGCAGCTTAGCTCGGGGGAATACTGAAGCTTTCTTT. It yields the protein CASSLARGNTEAFF.

In nucleotides, the CDR3 is TGTGCCATCACAAGGTCCTACTCGGGGGGCGAGCAGTTCTTC. This codes for CAITRSYSGGEQFF. This chain joins TRBV10-3 and TRBJ2-1; the D gene is possibly TRBD2 (7 bases). The CDR3 extends over 14 amino acids. V lost 7 bases and J 10 bases, leaving 20 bases between the germline ends. Germline CDR1 is ENHRY and CDR2 is SYGVKD.

The chain uses TRBV5-1 and TRBJ1-4; D may be TRBD1 (5 bases). V lost 6 bases to trimming and J lost 0 bases, with 9 bases between them. The CDR3 totals 14 residues. Germline V CDR1 and CDR2: SGHRS, YFSETQ. CDR3 amino acids: CASMGGATNEKLFF. The DNA for the CDR3 is TGCGCCAGCATGGGGGGGGCAACTAATGAAAAACTGTTTTTT. Full variable domain (missing parts from reference TRBV5-1 and TRBJ1-4): KAGVTQTPRYLIKTRGQQVTLSCSPISGHRSVSWYQQTPGQGLQFLFEYFSETQRNKGNFPGRFSGRQFSNSRSEMNVSTLELGDSALYLCASMGGATNEKLFFGSGTQLSVL.

The chain combines TRBV2 with TRBJ2-2, with 7 bases lining up with TRBD1. The CDR3 runs to 15 residues. V lost 1 base to trimming and J lost 5 bases; unmatched junction nucleotides: 4. CDR1 SNHLY and CDR2 FYNNEI come from the germline V gene. CDR3 amino acids: CASSEEGRGTGELFF. Written as DNA, the CDR3 is TGTGCCAGCAGTGAAGAAGGCAGGGGGACCGGGGAGCTGTTTTTT.